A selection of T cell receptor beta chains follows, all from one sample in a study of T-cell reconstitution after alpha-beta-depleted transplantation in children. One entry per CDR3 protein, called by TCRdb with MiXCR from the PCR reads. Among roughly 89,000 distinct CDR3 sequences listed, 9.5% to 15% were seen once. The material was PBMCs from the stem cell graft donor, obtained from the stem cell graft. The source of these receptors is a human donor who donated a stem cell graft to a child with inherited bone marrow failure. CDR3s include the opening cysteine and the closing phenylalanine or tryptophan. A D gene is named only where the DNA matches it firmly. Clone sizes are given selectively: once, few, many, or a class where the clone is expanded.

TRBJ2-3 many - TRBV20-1 CSSGGGVGTDTQYF TGCAGTAGTGGGGGTGGTGTCGGAACAGATACGCAGTATTTT
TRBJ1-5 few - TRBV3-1 CASSQGSLKPQHF TGTGCCAGCAGCCAGGGGTCCTTAAAGCCCCAGCATTTT
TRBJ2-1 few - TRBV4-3 CASSQVMRARGGDEQFF TGCGCCAGCAGCCAAGTAATGAGGGCCAGGGGCGGCGATGAGCAGTTCTTC
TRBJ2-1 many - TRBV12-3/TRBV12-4 CASSLTRGNEQFF TGTGCCAGCAGTTTGACAAGGGGGAATGAGCAGTTCTTC
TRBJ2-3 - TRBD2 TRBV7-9 CASSPPSGRALTDTQYF TGTGCCAGCAGCCCCCCTAGCGGGAGGGCCCTCACAGATACGCAGTATTTT
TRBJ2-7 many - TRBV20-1 CSARAIKTVFHEQYF TGCAGTGCTAGGGCAATAAAGACAGTATTCCACGAGCAGTACTTC
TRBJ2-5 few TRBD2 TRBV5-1 CASSFGLRLAGAETQYF TGCGCCAGCAGCTTCGGGTTGAGACTAGCGGGGGCCGAGACCCAGTACTTC
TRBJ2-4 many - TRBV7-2 CASSLPGVNIQYF TGTGCCAGCAGCTTGCCAGGTGTAAACATTCAGTACTTC
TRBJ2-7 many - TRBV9 CASSVDNSYEQYF TGTGCCAGCAGCGTAGATAACAGCTACGAGCAGTACTTC
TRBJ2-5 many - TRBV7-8 CASSLGGPPGETQYF TGTGCCAGCAGCTTAGGGGGTCCTCCGGGGGAGACCCAGTACTTC
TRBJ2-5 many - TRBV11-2 CASSLEAGDQETQYF TGTGCCAGCAGCTTAGAAGCCGGGGACCAAGAGACCCAGTACTTC
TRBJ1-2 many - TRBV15 CATSRTTHNIYGYTF TGTGCCACCAGCAGGACCACCCACAATATCTATGGCTACACCTTC
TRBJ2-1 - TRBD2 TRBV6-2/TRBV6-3 CASEAGGSYNEQFF TGTGCCAGCGAAGCGGGAGGGTCCTACAATGAGCAGTTCTTC
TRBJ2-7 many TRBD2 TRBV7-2 CASSLGRERYEQYF TGTGCCAGCAGCTTAGGGCGGGAGCGCTACGAGCAGTACTTC
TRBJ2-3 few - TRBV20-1 CSASGAGATDTQYF TGCAGTGCTAGCGGGGCAGGGGCCACAGATACGCAGTATTTT
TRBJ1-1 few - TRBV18 CASSPTDGLMNTEAFF TGTGCCAGCTCACCCACGGACGGTCTTATGAACACTGAAGCTTTCTTT